Shown below are 4 T cell receptor beta chains from a single sample sequenced in a study of CD4+ T cells in melanoma. The table came from immunoSEQ multiplex PCR; TCRdb's copy has only in-frame clones and leaves some out. There are over 45,000 clones in the sample; roughly 69% occur only once, and roughly 4.4% lies in the top ten. What was sequenced was tumor tissue. These receptors were collected from a human donor with melanoma.

The rearrangement uses TRBV2 and TRBJ1-2; TRBD1 aligns across 9 bases. CDR1 and CDR2 from the germline V gene are SNHLY and FYNNEI. The ends lost 4 bases at V and 0 bases at J; junction bases unmatched: 3. The CDR3 extends over 15 amino acids. The CDR3 region has the DNA TGTGCCAGCAGTGCAAGACAGGGGGCTAACTATGGCTACACCTTC. Its translation: CASSARQGANYGYTF.

The chain uses TRBV27 and TRBJ1-2; 10 nucleotides match TRBD1. The germline gives CDR1 MNHEY, CDR2 SMNVEV (reference sequence). CDR3 length: 14 residues. Unmatched junction bases numbered 6, after V lost 6 bases and J lost 5 bases. Here the CDR3 reads CASSPPGQGYGYTF. The CDR3 nucleotides are TGTGCCAGCAGCCCCCCGGGACAGGGGTATGGCTACACCTTC.

To note about this clone: Other DNA sequences in this specimen translate into the identical CDR3. The V gene is TRBV7-2, the J gene TRBJ2-7, with D possibly being TRBD2 (6 bases). CDR1 SGHTA and CDR2 FQGNSA come from the germline V gene. The CDR3 spans 12 residues. The V and J ends lost 3 bases and 7 bases respectively, with 10 bases between them. This CDR3 is CASSLGGGEQYF. DNA of the CDR3: TGTGCCAGCAGCTTGGGAGGAGGGGAGCAGTACTTC. Based on the CDR3 plus reference TRBV7-2 and TRBJ2-7, the full variable domain is GAGVSQSPSNKVTEKGKDVELRCDPISGHTALYWYRQSLGQGLEFLIYFQGNSAPDKSGLPSDRFSAERTGGSVSTLTIQRTQQEDSAVYLCASSLGGGEQYFGPGTRLTVT.

The chain carries TRBV28 and TRBJ1-2; the match to TRBD1 covers 7 bases. Trimming cost V 6 bases and J 3 bases; bases outside gene matches: 13. Germline V gene data show CDR1 as MDHEN and CDR2 as SYDVKM. There are 16 residues in the CDR3. CDR3 residues: CASSSDREFYYYGYTF. CDR3 sequence (DNA): TGTGCCAGCAGCTCCGACAGGGAGTTTTATTACTATGGCTACACCTTC.